This T cell receptor (beta chain) was identified during a study of human CD8 memory T cell subsets. Study-level points and caveats: No chain other than the T cell receptor beta chain was sequenced.

The PBMC came from buffy coats of healthy donors. A negative magnetic separation step was used to enrich total CD8+ T cells. Each subset gave duplicate vials of under 180,000 sorted CD8+ T cells for RNA. The CDR3 contains 14 residues. Germline CDR1 is SGHTA and CDR2 is FQGTGA. The authors made TCR beta libraries using UMI-labeled 5' RACE. TCRdb reprocessed the 5' RACE reads and stores each CDR3 protein as one record, lacking DNA. The sample data list approximately 9,900 distinct CDR3 sequences. As to this clonotype: What it recognizes is unknown.

This TCR came from a human donor in good health. Sequenced: CD8+ T cells from PBMCs. The gene calls are TRBV7-3 and TRBJ2-1; TCRdb designates TRBD2, a call that cannot be tested without DNA. The CDR3 loop reads CASRTSGSYNEQFF.